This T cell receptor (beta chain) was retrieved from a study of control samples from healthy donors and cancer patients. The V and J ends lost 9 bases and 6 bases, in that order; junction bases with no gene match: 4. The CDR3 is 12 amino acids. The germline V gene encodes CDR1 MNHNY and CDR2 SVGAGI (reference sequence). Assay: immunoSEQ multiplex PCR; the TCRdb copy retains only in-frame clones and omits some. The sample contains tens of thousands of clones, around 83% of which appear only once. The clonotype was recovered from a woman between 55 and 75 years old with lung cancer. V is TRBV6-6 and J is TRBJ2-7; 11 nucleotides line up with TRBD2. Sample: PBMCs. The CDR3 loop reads CASSGRAFEQYF. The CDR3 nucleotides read TGTGCCAGTAGCGGGAGGGCCTTCGAGCAGTACTTC.